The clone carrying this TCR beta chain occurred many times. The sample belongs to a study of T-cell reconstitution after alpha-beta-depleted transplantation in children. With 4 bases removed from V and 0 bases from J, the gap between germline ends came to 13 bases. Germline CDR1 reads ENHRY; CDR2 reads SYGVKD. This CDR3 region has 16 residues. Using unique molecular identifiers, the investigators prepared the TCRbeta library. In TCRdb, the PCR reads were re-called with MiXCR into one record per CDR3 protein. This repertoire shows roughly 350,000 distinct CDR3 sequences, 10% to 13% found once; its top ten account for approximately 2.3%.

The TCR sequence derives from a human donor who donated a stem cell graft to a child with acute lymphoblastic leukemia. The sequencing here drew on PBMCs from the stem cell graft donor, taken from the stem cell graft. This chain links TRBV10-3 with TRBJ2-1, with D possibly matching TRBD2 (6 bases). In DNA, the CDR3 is TGTGCCATCAGTGGAGCGGGTTCTTTCTCCTACAATGAGCAGTTCTTC. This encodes CAISGAGSFSYNEQFF.